This T cell receptor beta chain was obtained from a study of CD8+ T cells in alopecia areata. Across the whole study: Treated patients received oral tofacitinib, 5 to 10 mg twice daily. Affected scalp percentage determined the severity score of treated patients.

V gave up 1 base and J gave up 5 bases, with 14 bases separating them. The CDR3 is 15 amino acids. CDR1 and CDR2 from the germline V gene are MGHDK and SYGVNS. Sample treatment: oral pan-JAK inhibitor, 5-10 mg twice daily. This clone appeared a few times. Antigen unknown. The authors extracted RNA and reverse transcribed it into cDNA as the sequencing template. Data came from immunoSEQ multiplex PCR; TCRdb stores just in-frame clones and leaves some out. The sample includes approximately 130,000 clones, over 60% of them seen just once. Findings and caveats of the study: Normal scalp showed lower clonality than lesional scalp, especially alopecia totalis/universalis.

The chain uses TRBV25-1 and TRBJ2-5; D unclear. Sequenced here: CD4+ T cells sorted from blood, sampled at week 4, from a patient treated with tofacitinib. The sequence derives from a human donor with alopecia areata. CDR3 bases: TGTGCCAGCAGTGAATCCGGTATGGACGGGGAGACCCAGTACTTC. Translated: CASSESGMDGETQYF.